This T cell receptor beta chain comes out of a study of blood T cell repertoires in COVID-19. TCRdb's copy holds only in-frame clones and misses some; the assay was immunoSEQ multiplex PCR. The sample contains hundreds of thousands of clones, 83% of which appear only once. V lost 1 base and J lost 4; bases outside the gene matches: 3. This CDR3 spans 14 amino acids. Per the germline V gene, CDR1 is MGHRA and CDR2 is YSYEKL. The specimen sequenced was peripheral blood. This receptor was obtained from a woman between 40 and 50 years old with active or convalescent COVID-19. This chain links TRBV4-1 with TRBJ1-1; 7 bases match TRBD1. The CDR3 DNA follows: TGCGCCAGCAGCCAAGCGACAGGGACCACTGAAGCTTTCTTT. This sequence encodes CASSQATGTTEAFF.